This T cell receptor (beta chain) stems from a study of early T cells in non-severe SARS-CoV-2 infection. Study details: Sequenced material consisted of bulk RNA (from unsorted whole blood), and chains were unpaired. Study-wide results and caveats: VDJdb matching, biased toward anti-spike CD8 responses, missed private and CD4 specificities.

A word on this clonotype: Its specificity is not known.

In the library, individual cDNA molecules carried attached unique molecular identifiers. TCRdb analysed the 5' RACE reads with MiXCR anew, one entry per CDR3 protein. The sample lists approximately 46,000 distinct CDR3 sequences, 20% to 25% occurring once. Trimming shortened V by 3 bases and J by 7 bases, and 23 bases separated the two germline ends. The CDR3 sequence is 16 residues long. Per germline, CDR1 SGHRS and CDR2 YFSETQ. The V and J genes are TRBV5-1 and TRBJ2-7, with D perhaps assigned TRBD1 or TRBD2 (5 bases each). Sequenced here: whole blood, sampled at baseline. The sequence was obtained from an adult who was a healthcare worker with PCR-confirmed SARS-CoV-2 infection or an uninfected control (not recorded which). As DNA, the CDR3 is TGCGCCAGCAGCTCCCAGGCAGGGACGGTTTTAATGGAGCAGTACTTC. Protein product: CASSSQAGTVLMEQYF.